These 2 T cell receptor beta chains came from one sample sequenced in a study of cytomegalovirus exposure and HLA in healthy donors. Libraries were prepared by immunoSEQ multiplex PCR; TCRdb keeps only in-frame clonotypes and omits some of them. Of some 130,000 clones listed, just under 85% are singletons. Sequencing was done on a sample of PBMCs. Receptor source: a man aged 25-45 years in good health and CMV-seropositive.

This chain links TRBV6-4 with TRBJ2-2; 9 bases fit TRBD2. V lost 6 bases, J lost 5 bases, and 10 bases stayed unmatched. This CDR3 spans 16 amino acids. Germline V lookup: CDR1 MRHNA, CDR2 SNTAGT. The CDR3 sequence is CASSRTSAGGTGELFF. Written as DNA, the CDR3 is TGTGCCAGCAGCCGGACTAGCGCGGGGGGAACCGGGGAGCTGTTTTTT.

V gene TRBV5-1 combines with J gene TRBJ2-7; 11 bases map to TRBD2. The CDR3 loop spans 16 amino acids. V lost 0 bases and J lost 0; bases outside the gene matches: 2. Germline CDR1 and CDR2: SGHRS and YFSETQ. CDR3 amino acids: CASSLDLAGGSYEQYF. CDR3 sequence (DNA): TGCGCCAGCAGCTTGGATCTAGCGGGGGGCTCCTACGAGCAGTACTTC.